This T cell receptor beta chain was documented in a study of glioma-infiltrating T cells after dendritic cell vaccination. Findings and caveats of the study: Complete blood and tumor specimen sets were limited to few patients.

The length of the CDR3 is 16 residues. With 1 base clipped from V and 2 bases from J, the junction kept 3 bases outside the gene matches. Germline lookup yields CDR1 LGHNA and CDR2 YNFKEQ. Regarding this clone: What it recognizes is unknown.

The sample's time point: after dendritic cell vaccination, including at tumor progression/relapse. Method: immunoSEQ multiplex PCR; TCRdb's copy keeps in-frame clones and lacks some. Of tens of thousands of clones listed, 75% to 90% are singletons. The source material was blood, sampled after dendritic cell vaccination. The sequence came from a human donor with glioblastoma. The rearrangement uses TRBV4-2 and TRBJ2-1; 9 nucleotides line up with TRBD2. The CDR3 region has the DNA TGTGCCAGCAGCCAAGGGGCGGGAGGGCCCTACAATGAGCAGTTCTTC. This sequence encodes CASSQGAGGPYNEQFF.